Listed below are T cell receptor beta chains from one sample, sequenced in a study of T cell responses to AZD1222 COVID-19 vaccine. Measured with immunoSEQ multiplex PCR; TCRdb has only the in-frame clones, and not every one. The sample consists of some 130,000 clones, 75% to 95% of them appearing once. Here the sequenced sample was peripheral blood, taken 28 days after the second AZD1222 dose. The receptor source for this set is an adult who received the AZD1222 COVID-19 vaccine. Each CDR3 is given with its conserved first and last residue. A D gene is named only where the DNA matches it firmly. Size is omitted from some rows. Given values are once, few, many or a class for expanded clones.

V,length,J,size,D,DNA,CDR3
TRBV6-1,12,TRBJ2-1,.,.,TGTGCCAGCAGTGGAGCAGGGAATGAGCAGTTCTTC,CASSGAGNEQFF
TRBV9,14,TRBJ1-2,.,.,TGTGCCAGCAGCGTAGCCCCAGTCCGCTATGGCTACACCTTC,CASSVAPVRYGYTF
TRBV27,11,TRBJ1-2,.,TRBD1,TGTGCCAGCTCAGGGGGATATGGCTACACCTTC,CASSGGYGYTF
TRBV6-2/TRBV6-3,13,TRBJ2-1,.,.,TGTGCCAGCAGTTACCCCCTAAGTGGTGAGCAGTTCTTC,CASSYPLSGEQFF
TRBV5-1,16,TRBJ2-7,.,TRBD1,TGCGCCAGCAGCCCAGGGACAGGGGGCTTCTCCTACGAGCAGTACTTC,CASSPGTGGFSYEQYF
TRBV12-5,17,TRBJ1-2,.,TRBD1,TGTGCTAGTGGTTTGGTAGTGGGGACAGCCCCCGTTGGTGGCTACACCTTC,CASGLVVGTAPVGGYTF
TRBV21-1,15,TRBJ1-2,.,.,TGTGCCAGCAGCAAAGGCCCAGGATTACCCTATGGCTACACCTTC,CASSKGPGLPYGYTF
TRBV3-1/TRBV3-2,15,TRBJ2-1,.,TRBD2,TGTGCCAGCAGCCCAGGACTAGCGGGAGGCGGTGAGCAGTTCTTC,CASSPGLAGGGEQFF
TRBV5-6,13,TRBJ2-7,.,.,TGTGCCAGCAGCTTGGGGGGTAGGGCCGAGCAGTACTTC,CASSLGGRAEQYF
TRBV7-3,14,TRBJ2-1,.,.,TGTGCCAGCAGCTTGGACTCCTCCGGACGTGAGCAGTTCTTC,CASSLDSSGREQFF
TRBV10-2,12,TRBJ1-1,.,TRBD1,TGCGCCAGCAGCGAGACAGGGACTGAAGCTTTCTTT,CASSETGTEAFF
TRBV24-1,15,TRBJ1-2,.,.,TGTGCCACCAGTGATTTCGCAGGGGAATACTATGGCTACACCTTC,CATSDFAGEYYGYTF
TRBV19,15,TRBJ1-2,.,.,TGTGCCAGTAGTATACTGGGGTTAGCTAACTATGGCTACACCTTC,CASSILGLANYGYTF
TRBV3-1/TRBV3-2,15,TRBJ2-3,.,TRBD2,TGTGCCAGCAGCCCAACTAGCGGGTCCACAGATACGCAGTATTTT,CASSPTSGSTDTQYF
TRBV6-1,13,TRBJ1-2,few,.,TGTGCCAGCAGTGAAGTTACAGAATATGGCTACACCTTC,CASSEVTEYGYTF
TRBV19,14,TRBJ2-7,once,.,TGTGCCAGTAGTATACAGCTTCTGGACTACGAGCAGTACTTC,CASSIQLLDYEQYF
TRBV3-1/TRBV3-2,14,TRBJ1-5,.,.,TGTGCCAGCAGCCAAGTAGCATACGGTCAGCCCCAGCATTTT,CASSQVAYGQPQHF
TRBV9,12,TRBJ1-3,.,.,TGTGCCAGCAGAGGAGGGGCGAACACCATATATTTT,CASRGGANTIYF
TRBV11-2,13,TRBJ2-6,.,.,TGTGCCAGCAGCTTTGTTGGGGCCAACGTCCTGACTTTC,CASSFVGANVLTF
TRBV5-1,13,TRBJ1-6,.,.,TGCGCCAGCAGGGGTGAGGGTCATTCACCCCTCCACTTT,CASRGEGHSPLHF
TRBV6-2/TRBV6-3,12,TRBJ1-1,.,.,TGTGCCAGCAGTCTGGGGGGGAGTGAAGCTTTCTTT,CASSLGGSEAFF
TRBV7-6,15,TRBJ1-5,.,.,TGTGCCAGCAGCTTAGCTTCCGGACTCAATCAGCCCCAGCATTTT,CASSLASGLNQPQHF
TRBV18,16,TRBJ2-1,.,TRBD1,TGTGCCAGCTCACCAGGGGACAGGGGGTTCTACAATGAGCAGTTCTTC,CASSPGDRGFYNEQFF
TRBV5-1,13,TRBJ2-1,once,.,TGCGCCAGCAGCTCCTTAACCTCGGATGAGCAGTTCTTC,CASSSLTSDEQFF
TRBV30,13,TRBJ1-6,.,.,TGTGCCTGGACCCTCAGCCCTAATTCACCCCTCCACTTT,CAWTLSPNSPLHF
TRBV5-1,15,TRBJ1-2,.,TRBD1,TGCGCCAGCAGCTTGGATGGAGCAGGGGGGTATGGCTACACCTTC,CASSLDGAGGYGYTF
TRBV11-3,16,TRBJ1-1,.,.,TGTGCCAGCAGCTTAGATTCCTTCTCAGGGAACACTGAAGCTTTCTTT,CASSLDSFSGNTEAFF
TRBV18,14,TRBJ1-1,.,.,TGTGCCAGCTCACCAAACGAGGCAAGTACTGAAGCTTTCTTT,CASSPNEASTEAFF
TRBV5-1,15,TRBJ1-3,once,.,TGCGCCAGCAGCGGGGGACACACCTCTGGAAACACCATATATTTT,CASSGGHTSGNTIYF
TRBV7-9,14,TRBJ1-6,.,.,TGTGCCAGCAGTCGGGACCTGGAGAATTCACCCCTCCACTTT,CASSRDLENSPLHF
TRBV5-4,18,TRBJ1-3,few,.,TGTGCCAGCAGACCGCCATTGGAGGACAGTCTAGGAAGGAACACCATATATTTT,CASRPPLEDSLGRNTIYF
TRBV27,12,TRBJ1-2,few,.,TGTGCCAGCAGTCCAGGACGAGGGGGCTACACCTTC,CASSPGRGGYTF
TRBV12-3/TRBV12-4,13,TRBJ1-5,.,TRBD1,TGTGCCAGCAGTTATACAGGGGATCAGCCCCAGCATTTT,CASSYTGDQPQHF
TRBV7-8,17,TRBJ1-3,once,.,TGTGCCAGCAGCCGAGGATTTGGACTGGAAAGAGGAAACACCATATATTTT,CASSRGFGLERGNTIYF
TRBV3-1/TRBV3-2,14,TRBJ2-5,.,.,TGTGCCAGCAGCCAAGATGGACGGCAAGAGACCCAGTACTTC,CASSQDGRQETQYF
TRBV6-1,16,TRBJ1-6,.,.,TGTGCCAGCAGAGAAAACCCGGGGAAGTATAATTCACCCCTCCACTTT,CASRENPGKYNSPLHF
TRBV4-1,13,TRBJ1-1,.,.,TGCGCCAGCAGCCAAGGAAGGACAGCTGAAGCTTTCTTT,CASSQGRTAEAFF
TRBV5-1,14,TRBJ2-3,.,.,TGCGCCAGCAGCTTCCAGATAGACACAGATACGCAGTATTTT,CASSFQIDTDTQYF
TRBV9,14,TRBJ2-7,.,.,TGTGCCAGCAGCGCTAGTGGACAGTCCTACGAGCAGTACTTC,CASSASGQSYEQYF
TRBV7-8,16,TRBJ1-2,.,TRBD1,TGTGCCAGCAGCCGGGGACAGTCGGTGGGGGGCTATGGCTACACCTTC,CASSRGQSVGGYGYTF
TRBV2,14,TRBJ1-2,many,.,TGTGCCAGCAGTGCAGTGGGGACACCCCGTGGCTACACCTTC,CASSAVGTPRGYTF
TRBV6-2/TRBV6-3,13,TRBJ2-5,.,.,TGTGCCAGCAGTTCACCGCCCCGGGAGACCCAGTACTTC,CASSSPPRETQYF
TRBV15,16,TRBJ2-5,.,.,TGTGCCACCACCCCGAGGTTCGGGGTAGGGGGGGAGACCCAGTACTTC,CATTPRFGVGGETQYF
TRBV19,13,TRBJ1-2,.,.,TGTGCCAGTAGTAGGGGGATCGGTGGTGGCTACACCTTC,CASSRGIGGGYTF
TRBV5-5,16,TRBJ1-1,.,.,TGTGCCAGCAGCTTGGCGTTAGAGCCAGTGAACACTGAAGCTTTCTTT,CASSLALEPVNTEAFF
TRBV19,14,TRBJ1-4,.,.,TGTGCCAGTGGGTCGCAGGGATTAAATGAAAAACTGTTTTTT,CASGSQGLNEKLFF
TRBV27,16,TRBJ1-2,.,.,TGTGCCAGCAGTTTCCACCGGGGGGGTTACAACTATGGCTACACCTTC,CASSFHRGGYNYGYTF
TRBV28,15,TRBJ2-1,.,TRBD2,TGTGCCAGCAGTTTATTGTCTAGCGGGACCAATGAGCAGTTCTTC,CASSLLSSGTNEQFF
TRBV7-9,15,TRBJ1-4,.,TRBD1,TGTGCCAGCAGCTTAGGTACAGGGGGTATTGAAAAACTGTTTTTT,CASSLGTGGIEKLFF
TRBV6-5,13,TRBJ2-2,.,.,TGTGCCAGCAGCGCGGACAGAACCGGGGAGCTGTTTTTT,CASSADRTGELFF
TRBV5-1,15,TRBJ1-1,.,.,TGCGCCAGCAGCTTGGGTGGGGCCCTGAACACTGAAGCTTTCTTT,CASSLGGALNTEAFF